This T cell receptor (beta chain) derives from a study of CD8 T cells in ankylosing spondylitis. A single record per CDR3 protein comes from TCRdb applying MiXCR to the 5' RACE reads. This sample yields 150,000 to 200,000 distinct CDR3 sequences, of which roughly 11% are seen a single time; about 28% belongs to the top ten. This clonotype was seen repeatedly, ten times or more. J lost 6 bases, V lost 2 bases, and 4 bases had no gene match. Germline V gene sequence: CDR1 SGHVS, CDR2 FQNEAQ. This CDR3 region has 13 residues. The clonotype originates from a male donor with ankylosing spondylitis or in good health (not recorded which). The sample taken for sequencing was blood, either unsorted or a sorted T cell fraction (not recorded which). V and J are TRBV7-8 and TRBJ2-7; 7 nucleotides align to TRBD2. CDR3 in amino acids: CASSLLAEREQYF. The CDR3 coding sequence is TGTGCCAGCAGCTTACTAGCGGAACGCGAGCAGTACTTC.